This T cell receptor beta chain appears in the sequencing data of a study of blood T cell repertoires in COVID-19. Whole-study context: The United States, Italy and Spain supplied acute and convalescent COVID-19 samples. The cDNA or gDNA used as material had been derived from T cells, B-cell-depleted T cells, or PBMCs.

Per the germline V gene, CDR1 is MNHEY and CDR2 is SVGAGI. Trimming cost V 6 bases and J 8 bases; bases outside gene matches: 9. The CDR3 totals 15 residues. Methods used by the authors: Amplifying reference gene primers gave estimates of nucleated cell counts. Profiling relied on immunoSEQ multiplex PCR, and the TCRdb table lists in-frame clones only, not all of them. Clonal size and the V and J genes are those of that table, whereas D and trimming came from the DNA. This table has around 300,000 clones, 75% to 90% appearing once. Specimen: peripheral blood. This TCR was recovered from a woman between 40 and 55 years old who had recovered from COVID-19. The chain links TRBV6-5 to TRBJ2-1; 11 positions agree with TRBD2. CDR3 sequence: CASRGTSGRLYEQFF. The CDR3 DNA follows: TGTGCCAGCAGGGGAACTAGCGGGAGATTGTATGAGCAGTTCTTC.